Listed here is a single T cell receptor (beta chain). Its antigen is currently unknown. Attached unique molecular identifiers marked individual cDNA molecules. One entry per CDR3 protein, called by TCRdb with MiXCR from the 5' RACE reads. Counted here are about 80,000 distinct CDR3 sequences, more than 10% occurring once; the ten biggest clones make up 15%. V was pared by 4 bases and J by 4 bases, with 10 bases between. There are 14 residues in the CDR3. From germline, CDR1 is LGHDT and CDR2 YNNKEL (reference sequence). The entry originates in a study of early T cells in non-severe SARS-CoV-2 infection. About the research overall: Investigators sequenced bulk RNA drawn from unsorted whole blood, and chains remained unpaired. Whole-study results and caveats: Matching against VDJdb likely underestimated virus-specific expansions, favoring anti-spike CD8.

Sample: whole blood, taken at baseline. This TCR derives from an adult who was a healthcare worker with PCR-confirmed SARS-CoV-2 infection or an uninfected control (not recorded which). The donor label of this sample is uncertain. The chain links TRBV3-1 to TRBJ2-2; no reliable D call. The CDR3 region has the DNA TGTGCCAGCAGCCCCCACGGTCTCACCGGGGAGCTGTTTTTT. Its translation is CASSPHGLTGELFF.